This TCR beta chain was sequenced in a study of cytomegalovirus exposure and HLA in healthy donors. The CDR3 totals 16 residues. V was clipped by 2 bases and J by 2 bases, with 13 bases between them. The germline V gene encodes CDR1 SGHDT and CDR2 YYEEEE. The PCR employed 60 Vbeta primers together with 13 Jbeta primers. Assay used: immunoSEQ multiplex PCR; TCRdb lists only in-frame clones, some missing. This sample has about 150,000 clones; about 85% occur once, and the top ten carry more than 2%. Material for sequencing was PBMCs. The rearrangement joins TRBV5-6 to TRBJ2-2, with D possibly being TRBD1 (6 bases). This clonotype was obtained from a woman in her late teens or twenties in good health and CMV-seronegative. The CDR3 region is CASSFLQDSNTGELFF. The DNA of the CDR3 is TGTGCCAGCAGCTTCCTCCAGGACAGCAACACCGGGGAGCTGTTTTTT. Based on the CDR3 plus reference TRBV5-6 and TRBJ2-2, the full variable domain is DAGVTQSPTHLIKTRGQQVTLRCSPKSGHDTVSWYQQALGQGPQFIFQYYEEEERQRGNFPDRFSGHQFPNYSSELNVNALLLGDSALYLCASSFLQDSNTGELFFGEGSRLTVL.